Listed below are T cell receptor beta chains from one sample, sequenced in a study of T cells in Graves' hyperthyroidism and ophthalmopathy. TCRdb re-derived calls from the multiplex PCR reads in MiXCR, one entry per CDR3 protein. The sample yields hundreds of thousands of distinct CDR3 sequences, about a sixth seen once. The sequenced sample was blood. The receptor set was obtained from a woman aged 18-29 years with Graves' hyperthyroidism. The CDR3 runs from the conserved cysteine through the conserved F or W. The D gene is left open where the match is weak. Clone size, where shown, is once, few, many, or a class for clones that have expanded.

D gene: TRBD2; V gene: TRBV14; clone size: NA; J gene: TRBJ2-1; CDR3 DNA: TGTGCCAGCAGCCATTCGGGGGGGGGGTACAATGAGCAGTTCTTC; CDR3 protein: CASSHSGGGYNEQFF
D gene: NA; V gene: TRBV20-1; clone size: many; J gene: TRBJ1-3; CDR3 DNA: TGCAGTGCTAGTGCGGGGGGCGAAAACACCATATATTTT; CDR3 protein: CSASAGGENTIYF
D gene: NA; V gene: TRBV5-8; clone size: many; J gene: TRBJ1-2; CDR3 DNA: TGTGCCAGCAGCCCTAAACCACAGGGAGCGGAGGGCTACACCTTC; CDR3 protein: CASSPKPQGAEGYTF
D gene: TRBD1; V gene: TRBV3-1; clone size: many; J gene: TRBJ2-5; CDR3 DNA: TGTGCCAGCAGCCAAGCCCCGGGACAGCAAGAGACCCAGTACTTC; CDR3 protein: CASSQAPGQQETQYF
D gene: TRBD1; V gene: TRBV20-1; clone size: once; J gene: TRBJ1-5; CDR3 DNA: TGCAGTGCTAGAGCCGGGACAGGGGCCGGGGGCAATCAGCCCCAGCATTTT; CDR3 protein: CSARAGTGAGGNQPQHF
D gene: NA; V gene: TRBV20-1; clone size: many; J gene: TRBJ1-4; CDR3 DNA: TGCAGTGCCACAGGGTTGGGAGCTGAAAAACTGTTTTTT; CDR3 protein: CSATGLGAEKLFF
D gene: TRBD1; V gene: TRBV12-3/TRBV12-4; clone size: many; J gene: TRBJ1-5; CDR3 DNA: TGTGCCAGCAGTTCGCCGCTCCGGGACAGGGGGCTTGAACAGCCCCAGCATTTT; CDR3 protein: CASSSPLRDRGLEQPQHF
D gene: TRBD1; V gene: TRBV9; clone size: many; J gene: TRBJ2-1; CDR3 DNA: TGTGCCAGCAGCACCCGGGACAGGGGCAACAATGAGCAGTTCTTC; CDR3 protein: CASSTRDRGNNEQFF
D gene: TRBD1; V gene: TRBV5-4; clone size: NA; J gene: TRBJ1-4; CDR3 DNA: TGTGCCAGCAGTCCCCGACAGGGGGCGAAGAGTGAAAAACTGTTTTTT; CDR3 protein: CASSPRQGAKSEKLFF
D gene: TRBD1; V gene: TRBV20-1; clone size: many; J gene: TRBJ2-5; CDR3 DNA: TGCAGTGCAAATCAACAGGGGGGAACCCAAGAGACCCAGTACTTC; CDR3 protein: CSANQQGGTQETQYF
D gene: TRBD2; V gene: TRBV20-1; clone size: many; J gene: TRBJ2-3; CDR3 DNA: TGCAGTGCTAGAGGGGTGGTAGCGGGAGTAGCAGATACGCAGTATTTT; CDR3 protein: CSARGVVAGVADTQYF
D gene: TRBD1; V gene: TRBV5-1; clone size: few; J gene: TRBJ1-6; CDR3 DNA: TGCGCCAGCAGCTCCTTACCGGGACAGGGGAATTCACCCCTCCACTTT; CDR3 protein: CASSSLPGQGNSPLHF
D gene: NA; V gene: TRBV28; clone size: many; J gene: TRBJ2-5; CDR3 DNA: TGTGCCAGCAGTTATGGGAATGACGGGTACCAAGAGACCCAGTACTTC; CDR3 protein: CASSYGNDGYQETQYF
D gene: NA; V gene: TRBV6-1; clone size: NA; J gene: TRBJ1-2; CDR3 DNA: TGTGCCAGCAGACGCGCCGCCGACGGACGCTATGGCTACACCTTC; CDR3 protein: CASRRAADGRYGYTF
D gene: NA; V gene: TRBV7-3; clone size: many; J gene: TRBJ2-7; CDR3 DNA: TGTGCCAGCAGCCCAGATCGAACCTACGAGCAGTACTTC; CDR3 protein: CASSPDRTYEQYF
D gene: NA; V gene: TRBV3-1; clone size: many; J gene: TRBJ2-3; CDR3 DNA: TGTGCCAGCAGCCAAGCACAGGGTGGGACAGATACGCAGTATTTT; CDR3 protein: CASSQAQGGTDTQYF
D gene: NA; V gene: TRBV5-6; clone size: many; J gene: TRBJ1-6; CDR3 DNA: TGTGCCAGCAGCTTGGTGGCCGGGTCGGCCCTCCACTTT; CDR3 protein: CASSLVAGSALHF
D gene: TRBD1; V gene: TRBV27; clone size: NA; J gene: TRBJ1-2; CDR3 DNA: TGTGCCAGCAGTTGGGCCCCGACAGGGGAGTATGGCTACACCTTC; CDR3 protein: CASSWAPTGEYGYTF
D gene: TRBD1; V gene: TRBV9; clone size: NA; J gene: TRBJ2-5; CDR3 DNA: TGTGCCAGCAGCGGGGACAGCATATGGGAGACCCAGTACTTC; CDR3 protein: CASSGDSIWETQYF
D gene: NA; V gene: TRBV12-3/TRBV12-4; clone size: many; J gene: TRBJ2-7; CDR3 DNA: TGTGCCAGCAGGGCCTCGGGGGACTACGAGCAGTACTTC; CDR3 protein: CASRASGDYEQYF
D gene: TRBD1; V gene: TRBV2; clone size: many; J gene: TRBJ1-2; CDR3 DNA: TGTGCCAGCGCCGGCAGGGGGACGGATGGCTACACCTTC; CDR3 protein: CASAGRGTDGYTF
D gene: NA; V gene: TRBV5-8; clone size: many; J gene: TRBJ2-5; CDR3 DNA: TGTGCCAGCAGCTTCCCAACAGGGATGAGGGAGACCCAGTACTTC; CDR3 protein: CASSFPTGMRETQYF
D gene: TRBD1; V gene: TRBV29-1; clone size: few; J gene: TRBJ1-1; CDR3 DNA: TGCAGCTTAAACAGGGGGCAGGCCGACACTGAAGCTTTCTTT; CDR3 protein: CSLNRGQADTEAFF